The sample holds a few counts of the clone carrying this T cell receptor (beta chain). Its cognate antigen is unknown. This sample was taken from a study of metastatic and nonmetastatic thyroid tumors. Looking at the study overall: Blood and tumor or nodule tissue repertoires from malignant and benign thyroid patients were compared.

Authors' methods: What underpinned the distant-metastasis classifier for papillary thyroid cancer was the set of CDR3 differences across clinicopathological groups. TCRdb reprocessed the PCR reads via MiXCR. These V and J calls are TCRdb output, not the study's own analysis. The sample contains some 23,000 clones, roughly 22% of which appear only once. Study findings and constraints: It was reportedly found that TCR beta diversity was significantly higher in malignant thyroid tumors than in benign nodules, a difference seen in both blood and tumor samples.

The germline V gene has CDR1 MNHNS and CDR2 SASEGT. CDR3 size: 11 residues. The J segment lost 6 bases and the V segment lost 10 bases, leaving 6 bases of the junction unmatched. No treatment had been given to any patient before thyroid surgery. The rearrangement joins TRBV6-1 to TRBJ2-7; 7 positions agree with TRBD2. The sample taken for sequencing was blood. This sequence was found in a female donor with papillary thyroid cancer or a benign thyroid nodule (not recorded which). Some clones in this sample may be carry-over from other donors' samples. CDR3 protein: CATGTTREQYF. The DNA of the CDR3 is TGTGCCACCGGGACTACTCGCGAGCAGTACTTC.